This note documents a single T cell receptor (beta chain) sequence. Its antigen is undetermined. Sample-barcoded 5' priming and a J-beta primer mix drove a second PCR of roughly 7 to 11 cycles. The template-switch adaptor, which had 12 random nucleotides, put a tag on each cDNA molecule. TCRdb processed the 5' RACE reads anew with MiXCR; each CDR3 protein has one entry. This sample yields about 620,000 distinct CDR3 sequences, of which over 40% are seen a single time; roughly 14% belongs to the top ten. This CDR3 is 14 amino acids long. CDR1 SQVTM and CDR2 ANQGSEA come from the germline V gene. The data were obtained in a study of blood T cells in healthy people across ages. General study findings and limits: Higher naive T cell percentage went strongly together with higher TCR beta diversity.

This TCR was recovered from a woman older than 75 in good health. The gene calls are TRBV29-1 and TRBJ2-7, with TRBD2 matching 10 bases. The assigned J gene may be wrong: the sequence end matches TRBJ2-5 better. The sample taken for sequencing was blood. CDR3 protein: CSVGTSGIQETQYF. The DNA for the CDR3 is TGCAGCGTTGGGACTAGCGGAATACAAGAGACCCAGTACTTC.